Sequencing of this T cell receptor (beta chain) was carried out in a study of immune characterization of retroperitoneal liposarcoma. Germline loops: CDR1 MNHNS, CDR2 SASEGT. V lost 4 bases and J lost 5; bases outside the gene matches: 11. The CDR3 consists of 16 residues. Each CDR3 protein gets one entry after TCRdb re-called the PCR reads with MiXCR. The table lists some 20,000 distinct CDR3 sequences, 37% of them singletons, with 6.5% to 8% in the top ten. The sample taken for sequencing was blood. V is TRBV6-1 and J is TRBJ2-4; 7 bases map to TRBD1. The TCR was taken from a male donor with retroperitoneal liposarcoma. The CDR3 is CASSVDRAPGENIQYF. CDR3 nucleotide sequence: TGTGCCAGCAGTGTTGACAGGGCCCCTGGCGAAAACATTCAGTACTTC.